Detailed here is one TCR beta chain. Its specificity is unknown. The Oncomine TCR Beta short-read assay generated sequence data from the DNA of cultured CD4+ T cells. In TCRdb, the PCR reads were re-called with MiXCR into one record per CDR3 protein. The sample carries roughly 20,000 distinct CDR3 sequences, roughly 55% recorded once. Treatment given: approximately 11-day PBMC culture with coronavirus spike peptide pools or control peptides (ViraFEST assay). The CDR3 is 17 amino acids. Germline V gene lookup returns CDR1 SGHTA and CDR2 FQGNSA. J was trimmed by 0 bases and V by 1 base; bases with no gene match: 9. The source of the sample is a study of vaccination and CD4 T cells after COVID-19. Study summary: Once diagnosed, patients had post-COVID samples drawn a median approximately 99 days later (range 35 to 161). From HCoV-229E, HCoV-OC43, HCoV-NL63 and SARS-CoV-2, overlapping spike peptides were used to stimulate the cells. General study results and limits: The median SARS-CoV-2-reactive clonotype number increased from 21 to 38, without statistical significance.

The chain uses TRBV7-2 and TRBJ2-7, with 7 bases fitting TRBD2. The specimen comprised CD4+ T cells from blood, cultured in vitro, sampled before SARS-CoV-2 vaccination. The sequence derives from a human donor who had recovered from COVID-19. The CDR3 loop reads CASSLGSSGVLSYEQYF. The DNA for the CDR3 is TGTGCCAGCAGCTTAGGATCTAGCGGAGTACTCTCCTACGAGCAGTACTTC.